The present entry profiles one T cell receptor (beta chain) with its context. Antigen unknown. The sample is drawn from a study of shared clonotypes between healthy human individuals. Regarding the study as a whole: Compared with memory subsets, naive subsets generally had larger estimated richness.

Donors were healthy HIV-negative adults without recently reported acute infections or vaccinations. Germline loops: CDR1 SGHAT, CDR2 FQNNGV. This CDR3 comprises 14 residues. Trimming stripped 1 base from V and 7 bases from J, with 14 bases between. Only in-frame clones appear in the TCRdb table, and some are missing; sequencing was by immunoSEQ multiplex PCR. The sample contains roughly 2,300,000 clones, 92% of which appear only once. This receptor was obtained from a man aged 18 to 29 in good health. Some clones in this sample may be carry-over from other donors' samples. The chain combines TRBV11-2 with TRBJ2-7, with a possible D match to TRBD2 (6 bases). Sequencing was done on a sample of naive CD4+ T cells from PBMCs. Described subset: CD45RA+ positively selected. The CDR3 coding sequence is TGTGCCAGCAGCTTAGCGGGAGTGGTGGGGGAGCAGTACTTC. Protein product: CASSLAGVVGEQYF.